This T cell receptor (beta chain) was retrieved from a study of cytomegalovirus exposure and HLA in healthy donors. The CDR3 has 16 amino acids. CDR1 and CDR2 (germline): ENHRY, SYGVKD. V shed 4 bases and J 1 base; nucleotides not matched to a gene: 9. Researchers ran the PCR with 60 Vbeta and 13 Jbeta primers. The protocol was immunoSEQ multiplex PCR, while the TCRdb copy is restricted to in-frame clones and leaves out a portion. The sample table sets out some 140,000 clones. The chain combines TRBV10-3 with TRBJ2-5, with 7 bases aligning to TRBD2. The sequenced sample consisted of PBMCs. This clonotype originated in a woman in her thirties or forties in good health and CMV-seronegative. CDR3 sequence reads: CAISGGGREIQETQYF. CDR3 in DNA: TGTGCCATCAGTGGTGGAGGGAGGGAGATCCAAGAGACCCAGTACTTC.